Shown below are 10 T cell receptor beta chains from a single sample sequenced in a study of regulatory T cells in long-lasting Graves disease. The time point is: persistent/refractory GD, antithyroid drugs over 5 years with positive TRAb. With RNA extracted from PBMCs as input, the TCR library was made. Arm-PCR of CDR3 regions and iRepertoire HTBI primers were used to build TCR beta libraries. Each CDR3 protein gets one entry after TCRdb re-called the multiplex PCR reads with MiXCR. The repertoire consists of roughly 430,000 distinct CDR3 sequences, with approximately 22% occurring once and the leading ten covering around 15%. This specimen consisted of peripheral blood mononuclear cells (PBMCs), obtained when the disease was refractory, from a patient treated with antithyroid drugs. All receptors come from a female donor with Graves disease.

The J gene is TRBJ1-1, the V gene TRBV29-1, with no clear D. The length of the CDR3 is 15 residues. The germline CDR1 and CDR2 sequences are SQVTM and ANQGSEA. Trimming cost V 8 bases and J 2 bases, with 21 bases left between them. The CDR3 loop reads CSSVEPRFPNTEAFF. The CDR3 DNA reads TGCAGCTCCGTGGAGCCTAGGTTCCCTAACACTGAAGCTTTCTTT. Together with reference TRBV29-1 and TRBJ1-1, the CDR3 gives the full variable domain: SAVISQKPSRDICQRGTSLTIQCQVDSQVTMMFWYRQQPGQSLTLIATANQGSEATYESGFVIDKFPISRPNLTFSTLTVSNMSPEDSSIYLCSSVEPRFPNTEAFFGQGTRLTVV.

This clonotype has more than one count but fewer than ten. CDR3 DNA: TGTGCCAGCGGCTGGCCCGGGACAGGGGGTGAAAAACTGTTTTTT. It translates to CASGWPGTGGEKLFF. This sequence joins TRBV7-2 and TRBJ1-4; 11 bases align to TRBD1. V dropped 8 bases and J dropped 7; count of bases not matched to a gene: 9. CDR1 and CDR2 (germline): SGHTA, FQGNSA. The CDR3 consists of 15 residues. The variable domain in full, with the rest retrieved from reference TRBV7-2 and TRBJ1-4, is GAGVSQSPSNKVTEKGKDVELRCDPISGHTALYWYRQSLGQGLEFLIYFQGNSAPDKSGLPSDRFSAERTGGSVSTLTIQRTQQEDSAVYLCASGWPGTGGEKLFFGSGTQLSVL.

The V gene is TRBV10-3, the J gene TRBJ2-7, with D hard to call. V lost 8 bases, J lost 2 bases, and 7 bases lay in between. The CDR3 sequence is 11 residues long. From germline, CDR1 is ENHRY and CDR2 SYGVKD. The CDR3 here is CAISSAYEQYF. As DNA, the CDR3 is TGTGCCATCTCCTCGGCCTACGAGCAGTACTTC.

Notes on this clonotype: A much larger clone lies a single base off, so this may be a read error. This chain joins TRBV28 and TRBJ2-7; possibly TRBD1 for D (6 bases). CDR1 is MDHEN and CDR2 is SYDVKM in the germline V gene. The CDR3 sequence is 13 residues long. The CDR3 DNA follows: TGTGCCGGCAGATCAGGGGCGGCCTACGAGCAGTACTTC. This gives the protein CAGRSGAAYEQYF.

The chain carries TRBV6-1 and TRBJ1-4; 9 bases align to TRBD1. Germline loops: CDR1 MNHNS, CDR2 SASEGT. V dropped 4 bases and J dropped 2; count of bases not matched to a gene: 8. The CDR3 covers 17 residues. In DNA, the CDR3 is TGTGCCAGCAGTGCACGGACAGGGGAAGCCACTAATGAAAAACTGTTTTTT. It yields the protein CASSARTGEATNEKLFF.

The genes are TRBV6-1 and TRBJ1-5, with D tentatively TRBD1 (5 bases). Germline assignment: CDR1 MNHNS and CDR2 SASEGT. V gave up 8 bases and J gave up 5 bases, with 16 bases separating them. CDR3 length equals 14 residues. This chain's CDR3 is CASRRGGWDQPQHF. For the CDR3, the DNA is TGTGCCAGCCGCCGTGGGGGGTGGGATCAGCCCCAGCATTTT.

This clonotype showed up many times. V and J are TRBV28 and TRBJ1-2; TRBD1 matches at 9 bases. The CDR3 has 15 residues. The junction had 6 bases not matched to a gene; V was cut back by 2 bases and J by 5 bases. Germline CDR1 is MDHEN and CDR2 is SYDVKM. The CDR3 sequence is CASSLLPGQGYGYTF. In nucleotides, the CDR3 is TGTGCCAGCAGTTTACTACCGGGACAGGGTTATGGCTACACCTTC.

This clonotype appeared many times. The V call is TRBV20-1, the J call TRBJ1-2; no definite D call. Per the germline V gene, CDR1 is DFQATT and CDR2 is SNEGSKA (reference sequence). The V gene lost 0 bases and the J gene lost 4 bases, with 12 bases spanning the gap. This CDR3 is built from 14 residues. The CDR3 bases are TGCAGTGCTAGAGATTACCCTAGAAGCTATGGCTACACCTTC. Translation gives CSARDYPRSYGYTF.

Comments on this clonotype: A read error may account for a junction end that differs from germline. The chain uses TRBV20-1 and TRBJ1-4, with 8 bases matching TRBD1. The CDR3 spans 14 residues. CDR1 and CDR2 from the germline V gene are DFQATT and SNEGSKA (reference sequence). The CDR3 nucleotides are TGCAGTGCCCGAAAGCAGGGGGCAGGAGAAAAACTGGTTTTT. As protein: CSARKQGAGEKLVF.

The rearrangement joins TRBV27 to TRBJ2-5; 7 nucleotides align to TRBD1. The CDR3 runs to 16 residues. CDR1 is MNHEY and CDR2 is SMNVEV in the germline V gene (reference sequence). The J segment lost 1 base and the V segment lost 1 base, leaving 6 bases of the junction unmatched. The CDR3: CASSLLNRGLQETQYF. CDR3 nucleotide sequence: TGTGCCAGCAGTTTATTGAACAGGGGCCTCCAAGAGACCCAGTACTTC.